This record covers a single T cell receptor beta chain. Its antigen remains unknown. The CDR3 loop spans 15 amino acids. Germline lookup yields CDR1 KGHSH and CDR2 LQKENI. With V trimmed by 3 bases and J by 7 bases, 11 bases remained unmatched. This sample is drawn from a study of cytomegalovirus exposure and HLA in healthy donors. At the level of the study: Out of several hundred genotyped donors, roughly 80% belonged to the Caucasian-associated ancestry cluster. Broader study findings: Rates of TCR association differed by HLA locus in a later analysis, with DRB1 highest and HLA-C lowest.

PCR employed 60 Vbeta and 13 Jbeta primers. Per the study methods: In a later analysis, some 80 million unique TCR beta chains included roughly 11 million shared by two or more donors. Only in-frame clones appear in the TCRdb table, and some are missing; sequencing was by immunoSEQ multiplex PCR. V and J calls and clone size are as listed in that table; D and trimming were resolved from the DNA. In the table there are fewer than 150,000 clones, 55% to 80% of which are singletons. This TCR was recovered from a human donor in good health. V and J are TRBV18 and TRBJ1-2; TRBD1 agrees at 7 bases. Sequencing input: PBMCs. DNA for the CDR3: TGTGCCAGCTCACCGAAAGACAGGGAGGTTACTGGCTACACCTTC. The encoded protein is CASSPKDREVTGYTF. The full variable domain, its missing parts supplied by reference TRBV18 and TRBJ1-2, is NAGVMQNPRHLVRRRGQEARLRCSPMKGHSHVYWYRQLPEEGLKFMVYLQKENIIDESGMPKERFSAEFPKEGPSILRIQQVVRGDSAAYFCASSPKDREVTGYTFGSGTRLTVV.